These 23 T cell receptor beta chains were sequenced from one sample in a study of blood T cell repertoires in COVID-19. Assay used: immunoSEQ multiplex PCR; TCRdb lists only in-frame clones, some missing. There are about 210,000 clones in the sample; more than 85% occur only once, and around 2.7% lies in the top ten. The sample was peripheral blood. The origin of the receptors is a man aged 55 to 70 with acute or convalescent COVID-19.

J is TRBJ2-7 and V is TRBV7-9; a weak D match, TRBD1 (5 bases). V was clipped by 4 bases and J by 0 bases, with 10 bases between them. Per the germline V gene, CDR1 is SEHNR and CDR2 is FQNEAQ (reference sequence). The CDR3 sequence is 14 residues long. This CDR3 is CASSSDMSSYEQYF. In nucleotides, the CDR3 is TGTGCCAGCAGCTCGGACATGAGCTCCTACGAGCAGTACTTC. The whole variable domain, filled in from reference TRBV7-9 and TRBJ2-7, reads DTGVSQNPRHKITKRGQNVTFRCDPISEHNRLYWYRQTLGQGPEFLTYFQNEAQLEKSRLLSDRFSAERPKGSFSTLEIQRTEQGDSAMYLCASSSDMSSYEQYFGPGTRLTVT.

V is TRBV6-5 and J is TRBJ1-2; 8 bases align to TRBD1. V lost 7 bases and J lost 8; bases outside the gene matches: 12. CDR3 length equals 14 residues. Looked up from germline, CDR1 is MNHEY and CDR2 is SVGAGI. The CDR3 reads CASIDRQGSRGYTF. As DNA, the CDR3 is TGTGCCAGCATAGACCGACAGGGGTCGCGAGGCTACACCTTC.

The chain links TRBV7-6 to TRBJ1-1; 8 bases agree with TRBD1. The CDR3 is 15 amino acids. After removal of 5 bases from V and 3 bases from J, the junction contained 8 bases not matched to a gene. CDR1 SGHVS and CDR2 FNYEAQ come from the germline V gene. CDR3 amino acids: CASSLTQGADTEAFF. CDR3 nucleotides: TGTGCCAGCAGCCTCACCCAGGGGGCGGACACTGAAGCTTTCTTT.

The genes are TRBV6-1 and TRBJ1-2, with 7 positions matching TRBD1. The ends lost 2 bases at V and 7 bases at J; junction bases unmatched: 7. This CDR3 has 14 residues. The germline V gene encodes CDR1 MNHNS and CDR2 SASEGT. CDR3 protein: CASSESNRGRGYTF. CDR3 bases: TGTGCCAGCAGTGAAAGTAACAGGGGTCGTGGCTACACCTTC.

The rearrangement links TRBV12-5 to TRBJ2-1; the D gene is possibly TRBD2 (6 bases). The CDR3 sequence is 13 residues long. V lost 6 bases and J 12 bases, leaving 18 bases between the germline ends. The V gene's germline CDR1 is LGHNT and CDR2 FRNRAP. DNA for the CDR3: TGTGCTAGTGGGACGGGGGTGGACCTTTCGCAGTTCTTC. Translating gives CASGTGVDLSQFF. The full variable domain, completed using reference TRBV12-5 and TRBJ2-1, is DARVTQTPRHKVTEMGQEVTMRCQPILGHNTVFWYRQTMMQGLELLAYFRNRAPLDDSGMPKDRFSAEMPDATLATLKIQPSEPRDSAVYFCASGTGVDLSQFFGPGTRLTVL.

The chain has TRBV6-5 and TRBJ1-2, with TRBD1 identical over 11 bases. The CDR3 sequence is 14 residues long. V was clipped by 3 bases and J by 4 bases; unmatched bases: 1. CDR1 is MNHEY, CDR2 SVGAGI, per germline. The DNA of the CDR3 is TGTGCCAGCAGTTATGGGACAGGGGGCTATGGCTACACCTTC. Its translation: CASSYGTGGYGYTF.

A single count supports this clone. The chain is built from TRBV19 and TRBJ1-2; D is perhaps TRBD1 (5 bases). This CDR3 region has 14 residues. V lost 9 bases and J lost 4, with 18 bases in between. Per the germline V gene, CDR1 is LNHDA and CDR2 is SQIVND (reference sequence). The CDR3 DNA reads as TGTGCCAGCCGGGGGTCCGGGGGAAGCTATGGCTACACCTTC. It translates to CASRGSGGSYGYTF.

CDR3 sequence (DNA): TGCGCCAGCAGCTTGACAGCGGGGGGCAGGGATACGCAGTATTTT. Residues: CASSLTAGGRDTQYF. The genes are TRBV5-1 and TRBJ2-3; 9 bases map to TRBD2. With 1 base clipped from V and 6 bases from J, the junction kept 6 bases outside the gene matches. This CDR3 contains 15 residues. The V gene's germline CDR1 is SGHRS and CDR2 YFSETQ. Using reference TRBV5-1 and TRBJ2-3 for the parts outside the CDR3, the full variable domain is KAGVTQTPRYLIKTRGQQVTLSCSPISGHRSVSWYQQTPGQGLQFLFEYFSETQRNKGNFPGRFSGRQFSNSRSEMNVSTLELGDSALYLCASSLTAGGRDTQYFGPGTRLTVL.

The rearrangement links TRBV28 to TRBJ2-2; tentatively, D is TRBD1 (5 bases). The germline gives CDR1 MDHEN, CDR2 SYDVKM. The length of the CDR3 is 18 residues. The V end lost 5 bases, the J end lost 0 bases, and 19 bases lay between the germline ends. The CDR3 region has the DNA TGTGCCAGCAGTCCACCCATCAGCAGGACACCGAACACCGGGGAGCTGTTTTTT. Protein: CASSPPISRTPNTGELFF.

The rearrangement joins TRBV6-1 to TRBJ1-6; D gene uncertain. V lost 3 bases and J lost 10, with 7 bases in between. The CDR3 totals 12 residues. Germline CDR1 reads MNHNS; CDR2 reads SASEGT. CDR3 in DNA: TGTGCCAGCAGTGATAGTCCCTCACCCCTCCACTTT. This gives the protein CASSDSPSPLHF.

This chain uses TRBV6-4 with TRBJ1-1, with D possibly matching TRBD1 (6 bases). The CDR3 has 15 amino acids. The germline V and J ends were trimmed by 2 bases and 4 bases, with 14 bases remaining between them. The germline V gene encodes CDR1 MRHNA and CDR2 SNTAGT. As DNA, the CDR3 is TGTGCCAGCAGTGACAGGGGGGGGCCGAGCACTGAAGCTTTCTTT. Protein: CASSDRGGPSTEAFF.

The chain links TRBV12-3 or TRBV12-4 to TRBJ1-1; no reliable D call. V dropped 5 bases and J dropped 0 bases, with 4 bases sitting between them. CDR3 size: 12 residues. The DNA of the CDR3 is TGTGCCAGCAGTCCCATGAACACTGAAGCTTTCTTT. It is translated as CASSPMNTEAFF.

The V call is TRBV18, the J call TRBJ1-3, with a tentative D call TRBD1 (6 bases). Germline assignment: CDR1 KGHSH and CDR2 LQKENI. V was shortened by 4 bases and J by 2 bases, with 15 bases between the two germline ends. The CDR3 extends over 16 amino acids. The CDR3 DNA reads TGTGCCAGCTCACTCACCCCGGGGACACCTGGAAACACCATATATTTT. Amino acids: CASSLTPGTPGNTIYF.

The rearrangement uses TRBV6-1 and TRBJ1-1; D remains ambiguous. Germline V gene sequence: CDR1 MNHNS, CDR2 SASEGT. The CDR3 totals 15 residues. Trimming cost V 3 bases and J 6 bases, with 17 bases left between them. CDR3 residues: CASSEFVKRGSEAFF. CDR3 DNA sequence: TGTGCCAGCAGTGAGTTCGTGAAAAGAGGATCTGAAGCTTTCTTT.

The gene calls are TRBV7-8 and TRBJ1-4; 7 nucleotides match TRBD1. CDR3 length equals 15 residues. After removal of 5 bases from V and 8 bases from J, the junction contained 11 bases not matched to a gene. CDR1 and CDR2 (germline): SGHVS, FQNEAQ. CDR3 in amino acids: CASSHNDRVVEKLFF. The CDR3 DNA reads TGTGCCAGCAGCCATAACGACAGGGTGGTGGAAAAACTGTTTTTT.

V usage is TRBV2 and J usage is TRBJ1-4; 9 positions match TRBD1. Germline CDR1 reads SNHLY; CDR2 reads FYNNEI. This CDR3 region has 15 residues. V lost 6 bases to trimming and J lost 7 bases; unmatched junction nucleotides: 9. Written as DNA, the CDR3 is TGTGCCAGCAGGACACAGGGGGCCTTGGGTGAAAAACTGTTTTTT. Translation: CASRTQGALGEKLFF.

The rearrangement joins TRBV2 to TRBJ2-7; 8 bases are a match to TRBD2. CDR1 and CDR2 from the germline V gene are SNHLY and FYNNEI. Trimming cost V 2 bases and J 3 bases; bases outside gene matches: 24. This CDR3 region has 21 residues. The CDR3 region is CASSEYMRGAGRGRSGYEQYF. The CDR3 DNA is TGTGCCAGCAGTGAATATATGCGGGGGGCCGGACGGGGTCGTAGCGGCTACGAGCAGTACTTC.

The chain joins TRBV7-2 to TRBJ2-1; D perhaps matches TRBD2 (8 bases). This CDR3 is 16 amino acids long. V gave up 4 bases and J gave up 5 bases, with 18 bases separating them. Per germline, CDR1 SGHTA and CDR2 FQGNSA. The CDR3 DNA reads TGTGCCAGCAGCTCAACCGGGACTAGGGGGCACAATGAGCAGTTCTTC. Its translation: CASSSTGTRGHNEQFF.

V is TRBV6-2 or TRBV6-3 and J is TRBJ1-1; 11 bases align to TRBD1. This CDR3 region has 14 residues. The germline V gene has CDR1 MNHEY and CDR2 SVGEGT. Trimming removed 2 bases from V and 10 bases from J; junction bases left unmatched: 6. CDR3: CASSYTGQGAGAFF. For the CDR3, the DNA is TGTGCCAGCAGTTACACCGGACAGGGGGCCGGAGCTTTCTTT.

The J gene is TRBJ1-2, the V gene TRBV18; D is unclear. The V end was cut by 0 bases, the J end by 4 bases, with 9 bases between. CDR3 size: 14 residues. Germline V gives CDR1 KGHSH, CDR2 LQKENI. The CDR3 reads CASSPPEQSYGYTF. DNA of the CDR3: TGTGCCAGCTCACCACCGGAACAGAGCTATGGCTACACCTTC.

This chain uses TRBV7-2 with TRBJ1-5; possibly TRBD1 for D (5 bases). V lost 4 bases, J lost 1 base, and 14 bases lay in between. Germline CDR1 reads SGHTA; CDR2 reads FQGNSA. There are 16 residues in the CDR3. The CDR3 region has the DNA TGTGCCAGCAGCTCATTTCGCTCAGGGAGCAATCAGCCCCAGCATTTT. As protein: CASSSFRSGSNQPQHF.

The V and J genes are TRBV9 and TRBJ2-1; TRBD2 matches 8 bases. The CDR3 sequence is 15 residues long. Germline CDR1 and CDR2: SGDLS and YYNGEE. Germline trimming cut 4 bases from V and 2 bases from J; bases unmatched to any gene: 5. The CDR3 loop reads CASSPTGGPYNEQFF. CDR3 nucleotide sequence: TGTGCCAGCAGCCCTACGGGGGGGCCCTACAATGAGCAGTTCTTC.

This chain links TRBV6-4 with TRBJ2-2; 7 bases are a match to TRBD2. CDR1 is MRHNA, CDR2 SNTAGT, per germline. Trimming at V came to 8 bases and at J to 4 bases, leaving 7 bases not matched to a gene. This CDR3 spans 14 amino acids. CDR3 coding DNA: TGTGCCAGCCAGCGGGGAGAGGGCACCGGGGAGCTGTTTTTT. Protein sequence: CASQRGEGTGELFF.